What follows are 18 T cell receptor beta chains derived from one specimen sequenced in a study of beta chain features in type 1 diabetes. The authors reverse transcribed all of the isolated RNA, so sequencing captured expressed TCRB transcripts. Assay used: immunoSEQ multiplex PCR; TCRdb lists only in-frame clones, some missing. Here the sample spans about 290,000 clones, 8% being singletons. Source material: central memory CD4+ T cells from blood. These receptors all come from a woman aged 18-29 years in good health.

This clone came up a few times. CDR3 sequence (DNA): TGCGCCAGCAGCCAAGAAGCTGGGACCCTCCACTTT. Translated, it gives CASSQEAGTLHF. V usage is TRBV4-1 and J usage is TRBJ1-6; D ambiguous. Trimming shortened V by 0 bases and J by 14 bases, and 8 bases separated the two germline ends. Germline V lookup: CDR1 MGHRA, CDR2 YSYEKL. The CDR3 loop spans 12 amino acids.

This clone appeared a few times. V is TRBV11-2 and J is TRBJ1-1; D gene ambiguous. The germline V gene encodes CDR1 SGHAT and CDR2 FQNNGV. The V and J ends lost 3 bases and 5 bases respectively, with 13 bases between them. The CDR3 covers 14 residues. The DNA of the CDR3 is TGTGCCAGCAGCTTTTTTACGGGCGGGACTGAAGCTTTCTTT. Translated, it gives CASSFFTGGTEAFF.

The chain couples TRBV25-1 to TRBJ1-6, with 12 bases matching TRBD1. J lost 8 bases, V lost 3 bases, and 5 bases had no gene match. The germline gives CDR1 MGHDK, CDR2 SYGVNS. This CDR3 comprises 16 residues. This CDR3 is CASSDPGQGADSPLHF. CDR3 DNA: TGTGCCAGCAGTGACCCGGGACAGGGGGCGGATTCACCCCTCCACTTT.

This clone was recorded a few times. The V and J genes are TRBV7-2 and TRBJ2-5; TRBD1 matches at 8 bases. V dropped 8 bases and J dropped 2; count of bases not matched to a gene: 1. The CDR3 loop spans 12 amino acids. From germline, CDR1 is SGHTA and CDR2 FQGNSA. The CDR3 loop reads CASGQGQETQYF. As DNA, the CDR3 is TGTGCCAGCGGACAGGGACAAGAGACCCAGTACTTC.

This clone was detected a few times. This chain links TRBV21-1 with TRBJ2-1; the table's D call of TRBD2 was not tested on the DNA. TRBV21-1 constitutes a pseudogene. The CDR3 loop spans 12 amino acids. The CDR3 nucleotides are TGTGCCACGCCGGGCGGGGGGGCTTTGGAGTTCTTC. This codes for CATPGGGALEFF.

The chain carries TRBV29-1 and TRBJ2-5, with D possibly matching TRBD1 (6 bases). In germline, CDR1 is SQVTM, CDR2 ANQGSEA. The CDR3 is 13 amino acids. V gave up 3 bases and J gave up 2 bases, with 10 bases separating them. CDR3 nucleotide sequence: TGCAGCGTTGACCGGGACATGCAAGAGACCCAGTACTTC. Protein sequence: CSVDRDMQETQYF. Filled out from reference TRBV29-1 and TRBJ2-5, the complete variable domain reads SAVISQKPSRDICQRGTSLTIQCQVDSQVTMMFWYRQQPGQSLTLIATANQGSEATYESGFVIDKFPISRPNLTFSTLTVSNMSPEDSSIYLCSVDRDMQETQYFGPGTRLLVL.

This clone was seen a handful of times. CDR3 amino acids: CASSPLYSGNTIYF. In DNA, the CDR3 is TGTGCCAGTAGCCCATTATACTCTGGAAACACCATATATTTT. The chain links TRBV19 to TRBJ1-3, with D uncertain. Germline CDR1 is LNHDA and CDR2 is SQIVND (reference sequence). This CDR3 is built from 14 residues. V lost 6 bases, J lost 0 bases, and 9 bases lay in between.

The J gene is TRBJ2-3, the V gene TRBV4-1; possible D gene TRBD1, 6 bases. CDR3 length: 16 residues. The germline CDR1 and CDR2 sequences are MGHRA and YSYEKL. V lost 0 bases to trimming and J lost 2 bases, with 12 bases between them. The CDR3 nucleotides are TGCGCCAGCAGCCAAGATCCAGGGGCCACCACAGATACGCAGTATTTT. Translated, it gives CASSQDPGATTDTQYF.

V and J are TRBV27 and TRBJ1-2; D is ambiguous. V lost 5 bases and J 4 bases, leaving 29 bases between the germline ends. In germline, CDR1 is MNHEY, CDR2 SMNVEV (reference sequence). The CDR3 covers 19 residues. The CDR3 reads CASSPLNARRYPWGYGYTF. The CDR3 nucleotides read TGTGCCAGCAGTCCCCTAAATGCCAGACGCTATCCTTGGGGCTATGGCTACACCTTC.

This clone was detected a few times. The chain is built from TRBV4-3 and TRBJ1-5; a weak D match, TRBD1 (5 bases). CDR1 is LGHNA, CDR2 YSLEER, per germline. Trimming took off 4 bases at V and 7 bases at J, with 17 bases between the two ends. The CDR3 consists of 15 residues. The CDR3 DNA sequence: TGCGCCAGCAGCCCAAGCGTCGGGGGTGACCAGCCCCAGCATTTT. Amino acids: CASSPSVGGDQPQHF.

The J gene is TRBJ2-4, the V gene TRBV18; no definite D call. Germline V CDR1 and CDR2: KGHSH, LQKENI. The CDR3 runs to 14 residues. The ends were cut back, 6 bases at V and 8 bases at J, with 17 bases in the middle. CDR3 amino acids: CASSSMAPTDIQYF. The CDR3 DNA reads TGTGCCAGCTCCTCTATGGCACCGACGGACATTCAGTACTTC.

This chain connects TRBV7-3 to TRBJ2-1; D possibly uses TRBD1 or TRBD2 (5 bases each). V was trimmed by 8 bases and J by 0 bases, leaving 17 bases between them. This CDR3 comprises 16 residues. The germline gives CDR1 SGHTA, CDR2 FQGTGA. The CDR3 spells CASSGRRSGSYNEQFF. The CDR3 coding sequence is TGTGCCAGCTCGGGGCGCCGGTCGGGCTCCTACAATGAGCAGTTCTTC.

V is TRBV5-1 and J is TRBJ2-3; the D gene could be TRBD1 or TRBD2 (5 bases each). The CDR3 has 16 residues. From germline, CDR1 is SGHRS and CDR2 YFSETQ. With 0 bases removed from V and 5 bases from J, the gap between germline ends came to 16 bases. The CDR3 here is CASSLAGQGGEDTQYF. DNA for the CDR3: TGCGCCAGCAGCTTGGCGGGGCAGGGTGGTGAAGATACGCAGTATTTT.

The chain has TRBV28 and TRBJ2-6, with D perhaps matching TRBD1 or TRBD2 (5 bases each). This CDR3 contains 14 residues. CDR1 MDHEN and CDR2 SYDVKM come from the germline V gene. V lost 4 bases and J lost 4, with 8 bases in between. CDR3 in DNA: TGTGCCAGCAGTTCAGGGACCGGGGCCAACGTCCTGACTTTC. Translation gives CASSSGTGANVLTF.

This clone was seen a few times. This chain uses TRBV10-3 with TRBJ2-1; 9 bases fit TRBD2. Germline CDR1 is ENHRY and CDR2 is SYGVKD. The trim removed 5 bases at V and 4 bases at J, leaving 6 bases unmatched. The CDR3 covers 15 residues. CDR3 sequence reads: CAISPSGTFYNEQFF. CDR3 coding DNA: TGTGCCATCAGTCCTAGCGGGACTTTTTACAATGAGCAGTTCTTC.

There are many counts of this clone. This chain joins TRBV2 and TRBJ2-7, with 11 bases lining up with TRBD1. The CDR3 is made up of 14 amino acids. CDR1 and CDR2 from the germline V gene are SNHLY and FYNNEI. The junction had 10 bases not matched to a gene; V was cut back by 6 bases and J by 9 bases. The CDR3 nucleotides read TGTGCCAGCAGCCGGGACAGGGGGACCGGAAGGCAGTACTTC. This sequence encodes CASSRDRGTGRQYF. Full variable domain (missing parts from reference TRBV2 and TRBJ2-7): EPEVTQTPSHQVTQMGQEVILRCVPISNHLYFYWYRQILGQKVEFLVSFYNNEISEKSEIFDDQFSVERPDGSNFTLKIRSTKLEDSAMYFCASSRDRGTGRQYFGPGTRLTVT.

CDR3 amino acids: CASITEGDTQYF. The CDR3 DNA follows: TGTGCCAGCATCACGGAGGGGGATACGCAGTATTTT. The gene calls are TRBV5-4 and TRBJ2-3, with D maybe TRBD2 (6 bases). Deletions cut 6 bases from V and 6 bases from J, with 11 bases between. The CDR3 loop spans 12 amino acids. CDR1 is SGHNT and CDR2 is YYREEE in the germline V gene (reference sequence).

This chain links TRBV6-1 with TRBJ2-5; TRBD1 might be the D (6 bases). The germline V gene encodes CDR1 MNHNS and CDR2 SASEGT. V shed 7 bases and J shed 9 bases, with 18 bases lying between them. CDR3 size: 13 residues. Written as DNA, the CDR3 is TGTGCCAGCACCGTGAGGGAGAAGGGGGCCCAGTACTTC. It yields the protein CASTVREKGAQYF.